These 2 T cell receptor beta chains originate from one sample sequenced in a study of T-cell reconstitution after alpha-beta-depleted transplantation in children. Unique molecular identifiers were incorporated when the TCRbeta library was constructed. Via MiXCR, TCRdb re-called the PCR reads, giving one row per CDR3 protein. The table records about 980,000 distinct CDR3 sequences, about 26% of them present only once. The material sequenced was PBMCs, mostly from graft donor cells, taken 360 days after TCRalphabeta/CD19-depleted stem cell transplant. Receptors were obtained from a boy under three years old who had a stem cell transplant for SCID, so the T cells may come from the graft donor.

V usage is TRBV10-3 and J usage is TRBJ2-3, with 10 nucleotides matching TRBD1. CDR1 and CDR2 (germline): ENHRY, SYGVKD. The ends lost 6 bases at V and 4 bases at J; junction bases unmatched: 10. This CDR3 comprises 16 residues. The CDR3 DNA sequence: TGTGCCATCAGGTGGACAGGGGGGCAGGACGCAGATACGCAGTATTTT. Its protein is CAIRWTGGQDADTQYF.

The gene calls are TRBV12-3 or TRBV12-4 and TRBJ2-7; perhaps TRBD1 as D (6 bases). The CDR3 spans 15 residues. Trimming pared 6 bases from V and 7 bases from J, leaving 22 bases between. Written as DNA, the CDR3 is TGTGCCAGCAGCCCTTGGACCAGACCCCAGGGGGAGCAGTACTTC. Its translation: CASSPWTRPQGEQYF.